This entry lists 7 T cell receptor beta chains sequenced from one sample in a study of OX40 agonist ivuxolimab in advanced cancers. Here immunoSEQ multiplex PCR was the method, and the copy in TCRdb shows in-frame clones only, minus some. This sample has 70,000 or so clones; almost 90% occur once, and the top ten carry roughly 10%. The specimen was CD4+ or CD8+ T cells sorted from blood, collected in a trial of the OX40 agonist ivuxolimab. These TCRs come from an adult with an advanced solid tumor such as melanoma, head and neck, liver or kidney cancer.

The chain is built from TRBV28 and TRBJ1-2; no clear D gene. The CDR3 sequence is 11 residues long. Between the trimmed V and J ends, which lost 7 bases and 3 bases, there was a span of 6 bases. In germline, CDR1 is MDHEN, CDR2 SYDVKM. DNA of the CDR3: TGTGCCAGCACCCGAGACTATGGCTACACCTTC. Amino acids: CASTRDYGYTF.

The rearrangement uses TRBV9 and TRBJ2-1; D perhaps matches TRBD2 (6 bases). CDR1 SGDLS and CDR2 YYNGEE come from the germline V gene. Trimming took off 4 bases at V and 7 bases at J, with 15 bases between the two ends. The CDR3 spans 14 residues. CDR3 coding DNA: TGTGCCAGCAGCCCGGTCCCCGGGGGAAATGAGCAGTTCTTC. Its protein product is CASSPVPGGNEQFF.

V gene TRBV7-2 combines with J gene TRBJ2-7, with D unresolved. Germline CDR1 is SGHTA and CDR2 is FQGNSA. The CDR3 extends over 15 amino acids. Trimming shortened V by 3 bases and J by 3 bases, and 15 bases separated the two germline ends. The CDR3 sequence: CASSFSSSTNYEQYF. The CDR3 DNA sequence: TGTGCCAGCAGCTTTAGCTCGTCGACGAACTACGAGCAGTACTTC. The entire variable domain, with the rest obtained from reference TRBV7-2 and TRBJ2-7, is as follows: GAGVSQSPSNKVTEKGKDVELRCDPISGHTALYWYRQSLGQGLEFLIYFQGNSAPDKSGLPSDRFSAERTGGSVSTLTIQRTQQEDSAVYLCASSFSSSTNYEQYFGPGTRLTVT.

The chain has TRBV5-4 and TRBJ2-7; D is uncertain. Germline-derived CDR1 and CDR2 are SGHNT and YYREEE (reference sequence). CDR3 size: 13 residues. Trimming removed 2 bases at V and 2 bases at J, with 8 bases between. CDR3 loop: CASSLGRPYEQYF. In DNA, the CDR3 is TGTGCCAGCAGCTTAGGCCGACCCTACGAGCAGTACTTC. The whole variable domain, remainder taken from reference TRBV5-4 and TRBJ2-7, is ETGVTQSPTHLIKTRGQQVTLRCSSQSGHNTVSWYQQALGQGPQFIFQYYREEENGRGNFPPRFSGLQFPNYSSELNVNALELDDSALYLCASSLGRPYEQYFGPGTRLTVT.

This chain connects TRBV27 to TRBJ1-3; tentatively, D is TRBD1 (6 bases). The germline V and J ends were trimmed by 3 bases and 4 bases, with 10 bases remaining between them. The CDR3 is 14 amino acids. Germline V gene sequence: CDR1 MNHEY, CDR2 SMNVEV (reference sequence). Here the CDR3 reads CASSLRGSGNTIYF. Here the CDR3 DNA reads TGTGCCAGCAGTTTGAGGGGGTCGGGAAACACCATATATTTT.

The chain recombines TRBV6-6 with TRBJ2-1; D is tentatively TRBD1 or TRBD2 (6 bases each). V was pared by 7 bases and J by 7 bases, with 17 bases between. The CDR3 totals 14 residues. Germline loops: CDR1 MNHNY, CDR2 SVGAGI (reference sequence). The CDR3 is CASTGRGGGNEQFF. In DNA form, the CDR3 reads TGTGCCAGCACAGGCAGGGGAGGAGGGAATGAGCAGTTCTTC.

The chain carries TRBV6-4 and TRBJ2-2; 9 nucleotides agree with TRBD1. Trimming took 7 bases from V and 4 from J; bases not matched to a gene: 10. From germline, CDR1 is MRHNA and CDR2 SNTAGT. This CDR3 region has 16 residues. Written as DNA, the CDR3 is TGTGCCAGCAAGGGCTCCGGGACAGGGAGCACCGGGGAGCTGTTTTTT. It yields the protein CASKGSGTGSTGELFF.